The clone carrying this TCR beta chain has a count of ten or more. What it binds is unknown. TCRdb passed the PCR reads through MiXCR, listing each CDR3 protein once. The table records about 65,000 distinct CDR3 sequences, 18% of them present only once. The data derive from a study of molecular identifiers for immune sequencing clone quantification. Study-level findings and limits: Reports indicate spiked Jurkat TCR RNA from one cell could be found among about 1.1 million naive cells.

As CD8+CD4-CCR7+CD45RA+ cells, naive CD8 T cells were sorted. Looked up from germline, CDR1 is SGHAT and CDR2 is FQNNGV. This CDR3 comprises 13 residues. Trimming took 1 base from V and 1 from J, leaving 4 bases between them. Sequenced sample: naive CD8+ T cells from blood, with Jurkat cell RNA spiked in. The sample's subset: FACS-sorted CD8+CD4-CCR7+CD45RA+ naive T cells. The receptor was isolated from a human donor in good health. Some libraries in this study had Jurkat cell RNA spiked in. The rearrangement joins TRBV11-2 to TRBJ2-5; D remains unclear. In nucleotides, the CDR3 is TGTGCCAGCAGCTTAGTGGTCCAAGAGACCCAGTACTTC. Translating gives CASSLVVQETQYF.